The 2 T cell receptor beta chains below all came from one sample that was sequenced in a study of long-term antiretroviral therapy in people with HIV (dated by TCRdb to 2021 to 2024). The immunoSEQ hsTCRB v3.0 assay was used at survey level resolution for TRB variable region sequencing. The immuneACCESS repertoire file appears here via TCRdb, limited to in-frame rearrangements. These files lack a portion of the clones; in checked studies, under half of the deficit traces to unresolved V genes, and the cause of the others is not known. The sample table records tens of thousands of clones; roughly 83% of these occur just once. The ten largest clones represent approximately 5.1% of the sample. The sequencing used unsorted PBMCs, collected 0.7 years before starting antiretroviral therapy. The source is a man younger than 40 with HIV.

In nucleotides, the CDR3 is TGTGCCAGCAGTCCCGACAGGGGGTATAATTCACCCCTCCACTTT. Its protein is CASSPDRGYNSPLHF. The chain is built from TRBV6-6 and TRBJ1-6; 9 bases agree with TRBD1. The CDR3 extends over 15 amino acids. CDR1 and CDR2 from the germline V gene are MNHNY and SVGAGI (reference sequence). The ends lost 5 bases at V and 4 bases at J; junction bases unmatched: 3.

The V gene is TRBV6-4, the J gene TRBJ2-7, with 9 bases identical to TRBD2. From germline, CDR1 is MRHNA and CDR2 SNTAGT. With 8 bases clipped from V and 4 bases from J, the junction kept 9 bases outside the gene matches. The CDR3 is 14 residues long. DNA of the CDR3: TGTGCCAGCGGAAAAGCGGGGGGATCATACGAGCAGTACTTC. Translation gives CASGKAGGSYEQYF.